Presented here are 20 T cell receptor beta chains from one specimen sequenced in a study of CD4 and CD8 cells across lung adenocarcinoma regions. A single record per CDR3 protein comes from TCRdb applying MiXCR to the PCR reads. The data contain under 15,000 distinct CDR3 sequences, roughly 50% of them singletons. The sequenced sample consisted of CD8+ T cells from the margin of a lung tumor. The source is a male donor with lung adenocarcinoma. The CD4 and CD8 labels of this study may be unreliable.

The chain combines TRBV6-1 with TRBJ2-5; D perhaps matches TRBD2 (7 bases). The CDR3 sequence is 17 residues long. The germline V gene has CDR1 MNHNS and CDR2 SASEGT. V lost 8 bases and J lost 4, with 26 bases in between. This CDR3 is CASEAGRGGHRPETQYF. The CDR3 DNA follows: TGTGCCAGCGAAGCGGGGAGGGGGGGTCATCGCCCAGAGACCCAGTACTTC.

This sequence joins TRBV7-9 and TRBJ2-3, with 9 bases fitting TRBD1. The J call may be wrong; the DNA end is better matched by TRBJ2-7. CDR1 and CDR2 from the germline V gene are SEHNR and FQNEAQ (reference sequence). The CDR3 has 16 amino acids. CDR3: CASSLVLGQGGDEQYF. Written as DNA, the CDR3 is TGTGCCAGCAGCTTAGTTCTGGGACAGGGAGGCGACGAGCAGTACTTC.

The chain uses TRBV27 and TRBJ2-2, with a weak D call TRBD2 (6 bases). V shed 3 bases and J shed 0 bases, with 8 bases lying between them. Germline-derived CDR1 and CDR2 are MNHEY and SMNVEV (reference sequence). The CDR3 length is 15 residues. The CDR3 reads CASSFGGTNTGELFF. In nucleotides, the CDR3 is TGTGCCAGCAGTTTTGGAGGGACGAACACCGGGGAGCTGTTTTTT.

This clonotype has a count of ten or more. The V call is TRBV7-2, the J call TRBJ2-3; 7 nucleotides agree with TRBD1. The germline gives CDR1 SGHTA, CDR2 FQGNSA. The CDR3 has 12 amino acids. The CDR3 loop reads CAGGQGADTQYF. CDR3 nucleotides: TGTGCGGGCGGGCAGGGGGCAGATACGCAGTATTTT.

Comments on this clonotype: Germline and junction disagree at one end, which may indicate a read error. The V gene is TRBV6-1, the J gene TRBJ2-3; 8 bases agree with TRBD2. In germline, CDR1 is MNHNS, CDR2 SASEGT. The CDR3 sequence is 14 residues long. This CDR3 is CSGGGRSFTDTEYF. CDR3 nucleotide sequence: TGTTCAGGAGGCGGGAGGTCTTTCACAGATACGGAGTATTTC.

This chain links TRBV6-1 with TRBJ1-1, with no clear D. The CDR3 covers 13 residues. V gave up 5 bases and J gave up 0 bases, with 7 bases separating them. Germline-derived CDR1 and CDR2 are MNHNS and SASEGT. The CDR3 region has the DNA TGTGCCAGCAGTCAGAAACTGAACACTGAAGCTTTCTTT. Translation: CASSQKLNTEAFF.

As concerns this clonotype: No conserved phenylalanine or tryptophan ends this CDR3, so it is likely a read error. Because the CDR3's place on the DNA is in doubt, the DNA is left out and the CDR3 is given as listed by TCRdb. This chain uses TRBV6-7 with TRBJ2-5. TRBV6-7 is classed as an ORF, of uncertain function. The CDR3 adds up to 12 amino acids, both ends counted. CDR3: CAYLVYFKKNTG.

This clonotype was observed a few times. The chain recombines TRBV7-8 with TRBJ2-1; D gene ambiguous. This CDR3 has 15 amino acids. Deletions cut 0 bases from V and 9 bases from J, with 15 bases between. Germline V gene sequence: CDR1 SGHVS, CDR2 FQNEAQ. The CDR3 spells CASSLASMLSGEQFF. The CDR3 coding sequence is TGTGCCAGCAGCTTAGCGTCGATGCTCTCGGGTGAGCAGTTCTTC. The full variable domain, its missing parts supplied by reference TRBV7-8 and TRBJ2-1, is GAGVSQSPRYKVAKRGQDVALRCDPISGHVSLFWYQQALGQGPEFLTYFQNEAQLDKSGLPSDRFFAERPEGSVSTLKIQRTQQEDSAVYLCASSLASMLSGEQFFGPGTRLTVL.

The V and J genes are TRBV6-5 and TRBJ2-1; D gene unclear. V lost 2 bases and J 10 bases, leaving 9 bases between the germline ends. The CDR3 covers 12 residues. The germline CDR1 and CDR2 sequences are MNHEY and SVGAGI. CDR3 nucleotide sequence: TGTGCCAGCAGTTACCCCAGCCCCGAGCAGTTCTTC. This sequence encodes CASSYPSPEQFF.

On this clonotype itself: Sequence at one end of the junction differs from germline and may be a read error. The chain joins TRBV6-1 to TRBJ2-5; D is perhaps TRBD2 (7 bases). Germline assignment: CDR1 MNHNS and CDR2 SASEGT. This CDR3 region has 15 residues. CDR3 in amino acids: CARGRGGGDTETQYF. The CDR3 region has the DNA TGTGCCAGGGGGAGGGGGGGCGGAGACACAGAGACGCAGTATTTC.

This clonotype was picked up a small number of times. The chain recombines TRBV19 with TRBJ2-1; 8 nucleotides line up with TRBD1. TRBJ2-7 explains the end of the DNA better; the J call may be wrong. Germline V gene lookup returns CDR1 LNHDA and CDR2 SQIVND (reference sequence). The CDR3 has 16 amino acids. This CDR3 reads CASSILVRPDRGEQYF. The CDR3 nucleotides are TGTGCCAGTAGTATATTGGTTAGACCTGACAGGGGCGAGCAGTACTTC.

On this clonotype: At one end the junction does not follow the germline gene, possibly because of a read error. J is TRBJ2-3 and V is TRBV6-1, with D tentatively TRBD2 (5 bases). Germline lookup yields CDR1 MNHNS and CDR2 SASEGT. The length of the CDR3 is 17 residues. CDR3 coding DNA: TGTGCCAGCAGTCAGAGCCTACCGGCTGAGGGCACCGATACGCAGTATTTT. Its protein is CASSQSLPAEGTDTQYF.

This clonotype was recorded many times. The chain combines TRBV27 with TRBJ2-5, with unresolved D. This CDR3 has 13 residues. Trimming pared 4 bases from V and 5 bases from J, leaving 11 bases between. Germline V CDR1 and CDR2: MNHEY, SMNVEV (reference sequence). The CDR3 coding sequence is TGTGCCAGCAGTTGGGGTTTTGGGGAGACCCAGTACTTC. It specifies CASSWGFGETQYF.

This clonotype was recorded a few times. The chain couples TRBV4-1 to TRBJ2-5; 10 bases are a match to TRBD2. The J call may not be correct, given that the DNA end is closer to TRBJ2-1. The germline V gene has CDR1 MGHRA and CDR2 YSYEKL. This CDR3 region has 16 residues. The DNA of the CDR3 is TGCGCCAGCAGCCAACCACTAGCGGGAAACGAAAATGAGCAGTTCTTC. It is translated as CASSQPLAGNENEQFF.

CDR3 sequence (DNA): TGTGCCAGTCGGACGAGCGGGGGTGGCACAGATATGCAGTACTTC. This translates into CASRTSGGGTDMQYF. The V and J genes are TRBV6-1 and TRBJ2-3; TRBD2 matches 8 bases. The tail of the sequence fits TRBJ2-7 better, so the J call may be wrong. CDR3 length equals 15 residues. The germline gives CDR1 MNHNS, CDR2 SASEGT.

This clonotype is medium-sized. The rearrangement links TRBV6-5 to TRBJ2-1; D is unresolved. Per germline, CDR1 MNHEY and CDR2 SVGAGI. The CDR3 consists of 15 residues. Trimming removed 2 bases from V and 10 bases from J, with 18 bases in between. CDR3 loop: CASSYADFRWNEQFF. In DNA, the CDR3 is TGTGCCAGCAGTTACGCCGACTTCCGGTGGAACGAGCAGTTCTTC.

The chain employs TRBV7-6 and TRBJ2-7, with D unclear. V lost 4 bases and J 2 bases, leaving 21 bases between the germline ends. Germline V gives CDR1 SGHVS, CDR2 FNYEAQ. The CDR3 is made up of 17 amino acids. CDR3 loop: CASSSPRSGAETYEQYF. Written as DNA, the CDR3 is TGTGCCAGCAGCTCCCCCCGGTCAGGAGCCGAAACCTACGAGCAGTACTTC.

This clonotype appeared a few times. The chain carries TRBV6-5 and TRBJ2-2; D may be TRBD2 (5 bases). This CDR3 contains 15 residues. Germline CDR1 and CDR2: MNHEY and SVGAGI. Trimming removed 4 bases at V and 6 bases at J, with 15 bases between. In DNA form, the CDR3 reads TGTGCCAGCAGTTCGCCCGGGGTCCAGGCCGGGGAGCTGTTTTTT. Translating gives CASSSPGVQAGELFF.

This clonotype occurred a few times. The gene calls are TRBV6-1 and TRBJ2-1; 11 positions match TRBD1. V shed 6 bases, J shed 13 bases, and the junction held 14 bases outside the gene matches. This CDR3 comprises 15 residues. Germline V gives CDR1 MNHNS, CDR2 SASEGT. The DNA for the CDR3 is TGTGCCAGCAGAGGGGGGACAGGGGGAAAAGAGACCCAGTTCTTC. It is translated as CASRGGTGGKETQFF.

This clonotype was picked up a small number of times. One end of the junction is discordant with germline, which a read error may explain. This chain links TRBV4-1 with TRBJ2-3; tentatively, D is TRBD1 or TRBD2 (5 bases each). The CDR3 covers 18 residues. Germline V gene data show CDR1 as MGHRA and CDR2 as YSYEKL. CDR3 DNA: TGCGCCAGCAGCCAATATGGAGGTCCGGGGACGGACTCCTACGAGCAGTACTTT. Residues: CASSQYGGPGTDSYEQYF.